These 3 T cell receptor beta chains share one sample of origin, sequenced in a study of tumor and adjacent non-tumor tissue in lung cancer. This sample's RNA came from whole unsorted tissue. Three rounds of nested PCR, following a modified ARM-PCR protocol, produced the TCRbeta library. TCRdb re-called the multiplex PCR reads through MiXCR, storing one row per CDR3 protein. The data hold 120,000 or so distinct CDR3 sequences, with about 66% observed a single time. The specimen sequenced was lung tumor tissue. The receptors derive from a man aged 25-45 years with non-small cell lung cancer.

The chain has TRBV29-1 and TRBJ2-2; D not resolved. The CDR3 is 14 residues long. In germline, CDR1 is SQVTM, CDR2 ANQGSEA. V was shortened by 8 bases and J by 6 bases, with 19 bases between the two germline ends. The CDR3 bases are TGCAGCACAGACTCACTCGGCCGGCCCGGGGAGCTGTTTTTT. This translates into CSTDSLGRPGELFF.

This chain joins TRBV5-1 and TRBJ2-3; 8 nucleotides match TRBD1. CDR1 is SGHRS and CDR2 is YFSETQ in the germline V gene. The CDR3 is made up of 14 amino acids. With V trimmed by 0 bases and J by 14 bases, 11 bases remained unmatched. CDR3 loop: CASSLDGQGMKWYF. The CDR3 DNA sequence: TGCGCCAGCAGCTTGGATGGACAGGGAATGAAGTGGTATTTT.

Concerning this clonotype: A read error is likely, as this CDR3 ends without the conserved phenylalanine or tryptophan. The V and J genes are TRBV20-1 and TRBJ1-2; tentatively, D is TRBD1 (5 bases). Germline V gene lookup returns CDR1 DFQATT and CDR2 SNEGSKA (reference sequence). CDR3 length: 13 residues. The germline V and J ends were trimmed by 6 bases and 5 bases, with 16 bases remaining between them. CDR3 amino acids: CSARPGTRYGYTY. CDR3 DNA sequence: TGCAGTGCCCGACCCGGGACCCGGTATGGCTACACCTAC.